A single sample gave rise to the 16 T cell receptor beta chains below, sequenced in a study of regulatory T cells in long-lasting Graves disease. Time point specified: newly diagnosed GD, antithyroid drugs for less than 3 months. Extracted RNA from PBMCs served as the source of the TCR library. CDR3 regions were amplified by Arm-PCR using iRepertoire HTBI primers to build TCR beta libraries. TCRdb re-analysed the multiplex PCR reads in MiXCR, keeping a single row per CDR3 protein. The table includes roughly 530,000 distinct CDR3 sequences, more than 15% detected once. The sample was also reused in another study, on T cells in Graves' hyperthyroidism and ophthalmopathy.

The material sequenced was peripheral blood mononuclear cells (PBMCs), taken at new diagnosis, from a patient treated with antithyroid drugs. The receptors come from a woman aged 40 to 65 with Graves disease.

Points on this clonotype: The CDR3 carries no conserved terminal phenylalanine or tryptophan, so it likely arises from a read error. The genes are TRBV19 and TRBJ1-5; 8 bases are shared with TRBD1. Germline V gives CDR1 LNHDA, CDR2 SQIVND (reference sequence). The CDR3 loop spans 14 amino acids. Trimming at V came to 8 bases and at J to 0 bases, leaving 3 bases not matched to a gene. The CDR3 spells CASGQGYSNQPQHS. DNA of the CDR3: TGTGCCAGTGGACAGGGTTATAGCAATCAGCCCCAGCATTCT.

This chain links TRBV6-2 or TRBV6-3 with TRBJ1-6; TRBD1 is a possible D gene (6 bases). CDR3 length equals 15 residues. V lost 9 bases and J 7 bases, leaving 19 bases between the germline ends. Per germline, CDR1 MNHEY and CDR2 SVGEGT. CDR3 coding DNA: TGTGCCAGTGAGGGGGGTGCTAGACTAAATTCACCCCTCCACTTT. This codes for CASEGGARLNSPLHF.

The chain employs TRBV30 and TRBJ1-2; D not resolved. Germline V gene sequence: CDR1 GTSNPN, CDR2 SVGIG (reference sequence). The CDR3 sequence is 14 residues long. With 0 bases removed from V and 1 base from J, the gap between germline ends came to 9 bases. As DNA, the CDR3 is TGTGCCTGGAGTGTAAATCGCCGTAACTATGGCTACACCTTC. Its protein is CAWSVNRRNYGYTF.

This clonotype was seen at least ten times. The J gene is TRBJ2-5, the V gene TRBV3-1; D is ambiguous. This CDR3 is built from 15 residues. Germline CDR1 and CDR2: LGHDT and YNNKEL (reference sequence). V was cut by 1 base and J by 7 bases, with 16 bases left in between. The CDR3 coding sequence is TGTGCCAGCAGCCAAGGGGTTAGCTCGACCGGGACCCAGTACTTC. Protein sequence: CASSQGVSSTGTQYF.

This clonotype was recorded a few times. V gene TRBV7-9 combines with J gene TRBJ2-2; D is unresolved. Trimming removed 5 bases at V and 3 bases at J, with 10 bases between. CDR1 is SEHNR, CDR2 FQNEAQ, per germline (reference sequence). The CDR3 contains 14 residues. CDR3 amino acids: CASSPTSDTGELFF. CDR3 DNA sequence: TGTGCCAGCAGCCCCACGTCGGACACCGGGGAGCTGTTTTTT.

At least ten counts were recorded for this clonotype. V is TRBV7-8 and J is TRBJ2-7; 7 bases align to TRBD2. V shed 5 bases and J 0 bases; nucleotides not matched to a gene: 7. Germline loops: CDR1 SGHVS, CDR2 FQNEAQ. This CDR3 is built from 15 residues. The CDR3 sequence is CASSIEAGPSYEQYF. The CDR3 DNA sequence: TGTGCCAGCAGCATCGAAGCGGGGCCCTCCTACGAGCAGTACTTC.

In this sample, this clonotype turned up a few times. The chain carries TRBV29-1 and TRBJ1-1, with D perhaps TRBD1 (5 bases). This CDR3 comprises 13 residues. Germline V lookup: CDR1 SQVTM, CDR2 ANQGSEA. The V gene lost 8 bases and the J gene lost 0 bases, with 13 bases spanning the gap. The DNA for the CDR3 is TGCAGCATTCTTGACAGCCTGAACACTGAAGCTTTCTTT. Translation: CSILDSLNTEAFF.

This clonotype came up many times. CDR3 DNA: TGCGCCAGCAGCATTACCCGGGATACGCAGTATTTT. Translating gives CASSITRDTQYF. The J gene is TRBJ2-3, the V gene TRBV5-1; D gene unclear. Trimming removed 4 bases at V and 6 bases at J, with 9 bases between. Germline CDR1 reads SGHRS; CDR2 reads YFSETQ. The CDR3 covers 12 residues.

This clonotype occurred many times. This chain connects TRBV7-2 to TRBJ2-1, with D tentatively TRBD1 (6 bases). Germline lookup yields CDR1 SGHTA and CDR2 FQGNSA. The V end was cut by 0 bases, the J end by 4 bases, with 10 bases between. CDR3 size: 15 residues. CDR3 nucleotide sequence: TGTGCCAGCAGCTTAGCTATGGGGGCTTACAATGAGCAGTTCTTC. Translating gives CASSLAMGAYNEQFF.

In this sample, this clonotype turned up many times. This chain connects TRBV20-1 to TRBJ1-5, with 7 positions matching TRBD1. Germline trimming cut 5 bases from V and 4 bases from J; bases unmatched to any gene: 5. This CDR3 has 13 amino acids. Germline V gene lookup returns CDR1 DFQATT and CDR2 SNEGSKA (reference sequence). The CDR3 region is CSALTGLNQPQHF. CDR3 nucleotide sequence: TGCAGTGCTCTGACAGGGCTTAATCAGCCCCAGCATTTT.

Many counts were recorded for this clonotype. This chain uses TRBV18 with TRBJ1-2; 7 bases align to TRBD1. The V gene's germline CDR1 is KGHSH and CDR2 LQKENI. J was trimmed by 7 bases and V by 6 bases; bases with no gene match: 11. The CDR3 consists of 14 residues. Here the CDR3 reads CASSSKTGIGGYTF. CDR3 coding DNA: TGTGCCAGCTCTTCCAAGACAGGGATCGGTGGCTACACCTTC.

Only a few counts were recorded for this clonotype. V gene TRBV12-3 or TRBV12-4 combines with J gene TRBJ1-6; D is ambiguous. The V end lost 5 bases, the J end lost 3 bases, and 5 bases lay between the germline ends. The CDR3 is 13 amino acids. CDR3 loop: CASSRIYNSPLHF. The DNA for the CDR3 is TGTGCCAGCAGTCGGATCTATAATTCACCCCTCCACTTT.

This clonotype showed up many times. The chain combines TRBV18 with TRBJ2-3; D not resolved. Between the trimmed V and J ends, which lost 0 bases and 2 bases, there was a span of 9 bases. The CDR3 extends over 15 amino acids. Germline loops: CDR1 KGHSH, CDR2 LQKENI. This chain's CDR3 is CASSPPSRNTDTQYF. For the CDR3, the DNA is TGTGCCAGCTCACCACCATCCCGGAACACAGATACGCAGTATTTT.

This sequence joins TRBV7-9 and TRBJ1-6; the D gene is possibly TRBD1 (6 bases). The V and J ends lost 3 bases and 13 bases respectively, with 22 bases between them. Germline-derived CDR1 and CDR2 are SEHNR and FQNEAQ (reference sequence). The CDR3 has 16 amino acids. In nucleotides, the CDR3 is TGTGCCAGCAGCTTTCCGATATCAGGGGTTCGGTCGCCCCTCCACTTT. Residues: CASSFPISGVRSPLHF.

V usage is TRBV7-2 and J usage is TRBJ2-2, with TRBD2 as a possible D gene (6 bases). The CDR3 contains 13 residues. V was clipped by 5 bases and J by 9 bases, with 13 bases between them. The germline V gene has CDR1 SGHTA and CDR2 FQGNSA. The CDR3 loop reads CASSRDRDWELFF. CDR3 nucleotides: TGTGCCAGCAGCCGAGACCGGGACTGGGAGCTGTTTTTT.

The table lists this clonotype with many counts. The V and J genes are TRBV20-1 and TRBJ1-1, with D maybe TRBD1 (6 bases). Germline V gene data show CDR1 as DFQATT and CDR2 as SNEGSKA (reference sequence). This CDR3 is 14 amino acids long. Trimming stripped 6 bases from V and 1 base from J, with 15 bases between. The CDR3 here is CSAIGGSWNTEAFF. The CDR3 DNA reads as TGCAGTGCCATCGGGGGCAGCTGGAACACTGAAGCTTTCTTT.